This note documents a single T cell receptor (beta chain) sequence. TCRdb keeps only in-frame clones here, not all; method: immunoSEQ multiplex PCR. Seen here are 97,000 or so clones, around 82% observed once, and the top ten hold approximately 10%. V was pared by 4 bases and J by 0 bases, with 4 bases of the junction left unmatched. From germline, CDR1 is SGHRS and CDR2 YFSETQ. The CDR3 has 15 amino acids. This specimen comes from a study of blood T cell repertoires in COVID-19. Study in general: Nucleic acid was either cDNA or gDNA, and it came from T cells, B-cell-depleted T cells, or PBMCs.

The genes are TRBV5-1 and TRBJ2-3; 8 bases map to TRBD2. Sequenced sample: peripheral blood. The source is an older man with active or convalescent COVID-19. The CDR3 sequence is CASSVSGGSTDTQYF. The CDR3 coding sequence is TGCGCCAGCAGCGTCTCGGGGGGGAGCACAGATACGCAGTATTTT.